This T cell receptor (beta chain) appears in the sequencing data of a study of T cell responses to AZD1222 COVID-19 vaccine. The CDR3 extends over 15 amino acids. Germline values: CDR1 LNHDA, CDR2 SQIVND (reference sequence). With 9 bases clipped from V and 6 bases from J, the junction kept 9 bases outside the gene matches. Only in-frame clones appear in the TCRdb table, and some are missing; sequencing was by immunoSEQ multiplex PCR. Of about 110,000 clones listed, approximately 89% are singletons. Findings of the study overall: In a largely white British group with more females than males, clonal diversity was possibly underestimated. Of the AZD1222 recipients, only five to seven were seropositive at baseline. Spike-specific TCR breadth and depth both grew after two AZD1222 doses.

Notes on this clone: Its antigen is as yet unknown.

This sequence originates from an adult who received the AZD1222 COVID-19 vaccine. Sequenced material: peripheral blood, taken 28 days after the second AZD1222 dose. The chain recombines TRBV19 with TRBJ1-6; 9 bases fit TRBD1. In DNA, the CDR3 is TGTGCCAGCAGCGAAGGACAGGGGATTAATTCACCCCTCCACTTT. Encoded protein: CASSEGQGINSPLHF.